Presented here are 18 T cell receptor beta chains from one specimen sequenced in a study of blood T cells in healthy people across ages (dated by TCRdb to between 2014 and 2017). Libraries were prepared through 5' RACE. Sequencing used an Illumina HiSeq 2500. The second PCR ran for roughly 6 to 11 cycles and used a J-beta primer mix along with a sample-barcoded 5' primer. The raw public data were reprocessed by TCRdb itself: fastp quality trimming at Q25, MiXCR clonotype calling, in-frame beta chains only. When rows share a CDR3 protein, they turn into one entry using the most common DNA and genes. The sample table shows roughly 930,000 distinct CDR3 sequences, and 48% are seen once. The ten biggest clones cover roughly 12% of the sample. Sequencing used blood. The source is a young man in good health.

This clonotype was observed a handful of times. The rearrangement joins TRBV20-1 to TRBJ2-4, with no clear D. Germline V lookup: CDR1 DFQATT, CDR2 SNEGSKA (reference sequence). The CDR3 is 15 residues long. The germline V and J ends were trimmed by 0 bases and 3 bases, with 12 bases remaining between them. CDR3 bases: TGCAGTGCTAGAGATCTTGGGATGGGCAAAAACATTCAGTACTTC. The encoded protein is CSARDLGMGKNIQYF.

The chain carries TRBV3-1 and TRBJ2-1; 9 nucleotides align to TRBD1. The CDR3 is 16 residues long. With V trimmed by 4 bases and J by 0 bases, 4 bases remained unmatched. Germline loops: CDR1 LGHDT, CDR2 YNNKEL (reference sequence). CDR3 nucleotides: TGTGCCAGCAGCCCGCCGGGACAGGGCTCCTACAATGAGCAGTTCTTC. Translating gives CASSPPGQGSYNEQFF.

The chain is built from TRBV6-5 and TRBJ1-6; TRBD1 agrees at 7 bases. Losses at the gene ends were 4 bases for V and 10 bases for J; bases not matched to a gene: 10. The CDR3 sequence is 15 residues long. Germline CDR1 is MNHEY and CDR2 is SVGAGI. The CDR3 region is CASSSGTVGRSPLHF. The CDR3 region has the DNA TGTGCCAGCAGTTCCGGGACAGTGGGGCGATCACCCCTCCACTTT.

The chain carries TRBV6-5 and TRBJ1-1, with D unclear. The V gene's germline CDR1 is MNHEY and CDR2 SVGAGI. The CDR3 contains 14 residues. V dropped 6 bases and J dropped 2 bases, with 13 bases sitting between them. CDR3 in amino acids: CASRVASSNTEAFF. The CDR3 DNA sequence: TGTGCCAGCAGAGTCGCTAGCTCCAACACTGAAGCTTTCTTT.

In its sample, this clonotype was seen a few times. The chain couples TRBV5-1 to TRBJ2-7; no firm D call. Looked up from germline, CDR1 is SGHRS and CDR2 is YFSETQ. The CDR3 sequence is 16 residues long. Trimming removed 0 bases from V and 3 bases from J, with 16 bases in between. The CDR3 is CASSLALETTRYEQYF. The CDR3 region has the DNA TGCGCCAGCAGCTTGGCCCTTGAGACAACACGCTACGAGCAGTACTTC.

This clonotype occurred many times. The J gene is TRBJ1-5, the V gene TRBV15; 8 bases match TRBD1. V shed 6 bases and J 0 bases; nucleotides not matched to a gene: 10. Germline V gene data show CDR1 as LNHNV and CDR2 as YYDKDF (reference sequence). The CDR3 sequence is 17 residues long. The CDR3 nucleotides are TGTGCCACCAGTATACACGGACAGGGCGCTAGCAATCAGCCCCAGCATTTT. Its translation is CATSIHGQGASNQPQHF.

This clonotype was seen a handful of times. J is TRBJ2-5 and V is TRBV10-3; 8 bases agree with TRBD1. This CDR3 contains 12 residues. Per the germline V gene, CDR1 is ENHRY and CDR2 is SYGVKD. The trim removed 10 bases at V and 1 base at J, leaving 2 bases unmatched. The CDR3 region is CASQGAQETQYF. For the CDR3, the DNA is TGTGCCAGCCAGGGGGCCCAAGAGACCCAGTACTTC.

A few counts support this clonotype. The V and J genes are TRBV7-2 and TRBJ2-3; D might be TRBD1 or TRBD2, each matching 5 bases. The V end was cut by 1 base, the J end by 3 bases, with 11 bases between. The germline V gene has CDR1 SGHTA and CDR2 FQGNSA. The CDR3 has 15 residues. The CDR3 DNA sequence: TGTGCCAGCAGCTTAGTTGGGGGTTGGACAGATACGCAGTATTTT. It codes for CASSLVGGWTDTQYF.

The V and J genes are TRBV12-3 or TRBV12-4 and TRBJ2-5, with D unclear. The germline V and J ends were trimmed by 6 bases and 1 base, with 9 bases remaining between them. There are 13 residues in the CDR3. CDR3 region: CASRPSAQETQYF. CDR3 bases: TGTGCCAGCAGGCCGAGCGCCCAAGAGACCCAGTACTTC.

In nucleotides, the CDR3 is TGTGCCAGCAGTTTCCTAGCCAGTGAGCAGTTCTTC. Translation: CASSFLASEQFF. This sequence joins TRBV6-1 and TRBJ2-1; the D gene is possibly TRBD2 (5 bases). Trimming cost V 5 bases and J 9 bases, with 11 bases left between them. Germline V lookup: CDR1 MNHNS, CDR2 SASEGT. The CDR3 runs to 12 residues.

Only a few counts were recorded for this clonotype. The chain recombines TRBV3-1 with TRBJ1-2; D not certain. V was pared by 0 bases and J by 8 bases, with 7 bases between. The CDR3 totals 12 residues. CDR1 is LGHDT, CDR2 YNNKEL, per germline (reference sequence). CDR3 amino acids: CASSQEMVGYTF. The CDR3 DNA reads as TGTGCCAGCAGCCAAGAAATGGTGGGCTACACCTTC.

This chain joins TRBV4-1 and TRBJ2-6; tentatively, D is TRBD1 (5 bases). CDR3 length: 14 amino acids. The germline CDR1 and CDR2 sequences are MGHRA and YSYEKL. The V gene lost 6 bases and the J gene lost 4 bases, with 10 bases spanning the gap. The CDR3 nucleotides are TGCGCCAGCAGACCAGGGAACGGGGCCAACGTCCTGACTTTC. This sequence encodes CASRPGNGANVLTF.

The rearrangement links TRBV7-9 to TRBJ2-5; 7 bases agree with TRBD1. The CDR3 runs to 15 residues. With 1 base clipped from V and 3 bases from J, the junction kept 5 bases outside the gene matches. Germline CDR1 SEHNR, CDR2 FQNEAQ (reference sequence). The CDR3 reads CASSLGGGYEETQYF. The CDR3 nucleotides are TGTGCCAGCAGCTTAGGAGGGGGCTACGAAGAGACCCAGTACTTC.

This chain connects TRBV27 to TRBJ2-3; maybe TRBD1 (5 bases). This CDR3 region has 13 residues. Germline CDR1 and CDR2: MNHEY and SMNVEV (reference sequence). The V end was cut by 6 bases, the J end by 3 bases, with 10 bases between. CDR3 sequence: CASRPQGTDTQYF. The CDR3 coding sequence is TGTGCCAGCAGACCCCAGGGTACAGATACGCAGTATTTT.

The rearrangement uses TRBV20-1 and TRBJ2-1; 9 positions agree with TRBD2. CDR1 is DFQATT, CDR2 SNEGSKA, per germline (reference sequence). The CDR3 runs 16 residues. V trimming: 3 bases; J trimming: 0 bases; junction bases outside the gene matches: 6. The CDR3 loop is CSASGAGGSSYNEQFF. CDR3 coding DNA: TGCAGTGCTAGTGGAGCGGGGGGCAGCTCCTACAATGAGCAGTTCTTC.

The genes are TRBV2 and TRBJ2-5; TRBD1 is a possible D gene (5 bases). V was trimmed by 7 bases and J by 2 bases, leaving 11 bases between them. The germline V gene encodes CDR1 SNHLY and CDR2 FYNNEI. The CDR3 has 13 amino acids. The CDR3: CASTWGLQETQYF. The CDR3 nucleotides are TGTGCCAGCACCTGGGGCCTTCAAGAGACCCAGTACTTC. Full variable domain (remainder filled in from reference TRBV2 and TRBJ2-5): EPEVTQTPSHQVTQMGQEVILRCVPISNHLYFYWYRQILGQKVEFLVSFYNNEISEKSEIFDDQFSVERPDGSNFTLKIRSTKLEDSAMYFCASTWGLQETQYFGPGTRLLVL.

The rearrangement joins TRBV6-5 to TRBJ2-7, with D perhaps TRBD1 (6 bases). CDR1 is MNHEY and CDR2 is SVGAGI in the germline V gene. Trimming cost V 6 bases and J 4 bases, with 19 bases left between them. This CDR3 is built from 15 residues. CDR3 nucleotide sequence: TGTGCCAGCAGATCCGACCTGGACAGTCGATACGAGCAGTACTTC. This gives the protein CASRSDLDSRYEQYF.

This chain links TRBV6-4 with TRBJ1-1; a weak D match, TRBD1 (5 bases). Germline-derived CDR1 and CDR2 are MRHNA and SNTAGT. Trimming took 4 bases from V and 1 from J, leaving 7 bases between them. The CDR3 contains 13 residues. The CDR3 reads CASSAGANTEAFF. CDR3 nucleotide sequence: TGTGCCAGCAGTGCCGGGGCGAACACTGAAGCTTTCTTT.